Shown below are 30 T cell receptor beta chains from a single sample sequenced in a study of T cells after yellow fever vaccination. TCRdb ran MiXCR on the 5' RACE reads and lists one entry per CDR3 protein. The sample carries 120,000 or so distinct CDR3 sequences, approximately 14% recorded once. The material sequenced was CD8+ T cells sorted from PBMCs, taken 5 days after the yellow fever booster vaccination. The source is a man aged 18 to 30 who received the YFV17D yellow fever vaccine.

This clonotype was counted between two and nine times. The chain couples TRBV29-1 to TRBJ1-1; D ambiguous. The CDR3 runs to 11 residues. Germline V CDR1 and CDR2: SQVTM, ANQGSEA. V lost 5 bases and J lost 7, with 11 bases in between. This chain's CDR3 is CSVLFGSEAFF. The CDR3 coding sequence is TGCAGCGTTTTATTCGGGAGTGAAGCTTTCTTT.

In its sample, this clonotype was seen a few times. The rearrangement links TRBV7-8 to TRBJ2-7; TRBD1 agrees at 8 bases. V lost 5 bases, J lost 3 bases, and 9 bases stayed unmatched. Per the germline V gene, CDR1 is SGHVS and CDR2 is FQNEAQ. The CDR3 spans 15 residues. CDR3 region: CASSELRGPFYEQYF. CDR3 in DNA: TGTGCCAGCAGCGAGCTCAGGGGGCCCTTCTACGAGCAGTACTTC.

The chain recombines TRBV4-3 with TRBJ2-3; 7 bases match TRBD1. The CDR3 contains 18 residues. CDR1 is LGHNA and CDR2 is YSLEER in the germline V gene. V was clipped by 4 bases and J by 4 bases; unmatched bases: 17. The DNA for the CDR3 is TGCGCCAGCAGCCTTCGGGATAGACAGGGAGATCACGCAGATACGCAGTATTTT. It is translated as CASSLRDRQGDHADTQYF.

This clonotype turned up a few times. The V gene is TRBV29-1, the J gene TRBJ1-5; a weak D match, TRBD1 (5 bases). The CDR3 loop spans 12 amino acids. Germline CDR1 SQVTM, CDR2 ANQGSEA. V gave up 6 bases and J gave up 11 bases, with 17 bases separating them. The CDR3 sequence is CSVTGPQGAQHF. The CDR3 DNA sequence: TGCAGCGTAACCGGGCCTCAGGGAGCCCAGCATTTT. The complete variable domain, with remaining parts taken from reference TRBV29-1 and TRBJ1-5, reads SAVISQKPSRDICQRGTSLTIQCQVDSQVTMMFWYRQQPGQSLTLIATANQGSEATYESGFVIDKFPISRPNLTFSTLTVSNMSPEDSSIYLCSVTGPQGAQHFGDGTRLSIL.

In this sample, this clonotype turned up many times. V and J are TRBV4-3 and TRBJ2-5; D gene unclear. The CDR3 contains 14 residues. Germline V gene data show CDR1 as LGHNA and CDR2 as YSLEER. V lost 0 bases to trimming and J lost 4 bases, with 9 bases between them. In DNA, the CDR3 is TGCGCCAGCAGCCAAGATGGGCTAGTAGAGACCCAGTACTTC. Translating gives CASSQDGLVETQYF.

This clonotype was observed a few times. The J gene is TRBJ2-2, the V gene TRBV5-1, with D perhaps matching TRBD1 or TRBD2 (5 bases each). From germline, CDR1 is SGHRS and CDR2 YFSETQ. V lost 0 bases and J lost 2, with 11 bases in between. The CDR3 extends over 16 amino acids. In DNA form, the CDR3 reads TGCGCCAGCAGCTTGGCGGGACGGGTTAACACCGGGGAGCTGTTTTTT. Protein product: CASSLAGRVNTGELFF.

This clonotype showed up just a few times. The chain combines TRBV12-3 or TRBV12-4 with TRBJ2-1; D is undetermined. There are 13 residues in the CDR3. V was clipped by 5 bases and J by 7 bases, with 12 bases between them. The CDR3 protein is CASSLGARNEQFF. The CDR3 DNA follows: TGTGCCAGCAGTCTCGGCGCAAGGAATGAGCAGTTCTTC.

V is TRBV13 and J is TRBJ1-1; D is undetermined. The CDR3 loop spans 14 amino acids. The V end lost 0 bases, the J end lost 6 bases, and 11 bases lay between the germline ends. Germline values: CDR1 PRHDT, CDR2 FYEKMQ (reference sequence). As DNA, the CDR3 is TGTGCCAGCAGCTTAGGCCTTGGACCCTCTGAAGCTTTCTTT. Translated, it gives CASSLGLGPSEAFF.

This clonotype has just a few counts. The genes are TRBV4-1 and TRBJ1-2; D is possibly TRBD1 (5 bases). The germline V gene encodes CDR1 MGHRA and CDR2 YSYEKL. The CDR3 extends over 14 amino acids. V lost 0 bases, J lost 4 bases, and 9 bases lay in between. CDR3 sequence: CASSQERGPYGYTF. The DNA for the CDR3 is TGCGCCAGCAGCCAAGAGAGGGGTCCCTATGGCTACACCTTC.

Only a few counts were recorded for this clonotype. This chain joins TRBV6-1 and TRBJ2-3, with TRBD2 matching over 10 bases. Trimming removed 8 bases from V and 4 bases from J; junction bases left unmatched: 9. The germline V gene encodes CDR1 MNHNS and CDR2 SASEGT. The CDR3 extends over 15 amino acids. The CDR3 protein is CASVRAGGPPDTQYF. CDR3 nucleotide sequence: TGTGCCAGCGTTCGAGCGGGGGGGCCGCCAGATACGCAGTATTTT.

This clonotype was seen more than once but under ten times. This chain joins TRBV27 and TRBJ2-7; D is tentatively TRBD1 or TRBD2 (6 bases each). Deletions cut 8 bases from V and 7 bases from J, with 18 bases between. CDR1 MNHEY and CDR2 SMNVEV come from the germline V gene (reference sequence). The length of the CDR3 is 13 residues. The DNA of the CDR3 is TGTGCCAGCTCCAAGGGGGGCTACGGAGAGCAGTACTTC. Amino acids: CASSKGGYGEQYF.

This clonotype was found a few times. This rearrangement joins TRBV6-2 or TRBV6-3 to TRBJ2-5; 8 bases are shared with TRBD1. CDR1 and CDR2 (germline): MNHEY, SVGEGT. J gave up 2 bases and V 6 bases, and 8 bases lay outside the gene matches. The CDR3 consists of 15 residues. CDR3 sequence reads: CASSLPYRGQETQYF. The CDR3 DNA reads TGTGCCAGCAGCCTGCCTTACAGGGGGCAAGAGACCCAGTACTTC.

The chain combines TRBV20-1 with TRBJ1-6, with D uncertain. The V and J ends lost 3 bases and 5 bases respectively, with 8 bases between them. The germline CDR1 and CDR2 sequences are DFQATT and SNEGSKA (reference sequence). This CDR3 comprises 13 residues. The CDR3 nucleotides are TGCAGTGCTAGTCCAGACGATAATTCACCCCTCCACTTT. Its protein product is CSASPDDNSPLHF.

This clonotype came up a few times. The chain employs TRBV6-5 and TRBJ2-3; 9 positions agree with TRBD1. The V gene end was trimmed by 5 bases and the J gene end by 1 base; junction bases not matched to a gene: 4. The CDR3 contains 15 residues. Germline values: CDR1 MNHEY, CDR2 SVGAGI. The CDR3 reads CASSARTGGTDTQYF. The CDR3 nucleotides read TGTGCCAGCAGTGCCAGGACAGGGGGCACAGATACGCAGTATTTT.

This clonotype was picked up many times. The chain links TRBV4-1 to TRBJ2-3; no firm D call. Germline values: CDR1 MGHRA, CDR2 YSYEKL. The V end was cut by 4 bases, the J end by 0 bases, with 11 bases between. CDR3 length equals 15 residues. CDR3 nucleotides: TGCGCCAGCAGCCCAAGGTGGGTCAGCACAGATACGCAGTATTTT. Its translation: CASSPRWVSTDTQYF.

In this sample, this clonotype turned up a few times. J is TRBJ2-1 and V is TRBV12-3 or TRBV12-4; D possibly corresponds to TRBD2 (5 bases). Trimming shortened V by 4 bases and J by 9 bases, and 13 bases separated the two germline ends. CDR3 size: 13 residues. CDR3 coding DNA: TGTGCCAGCAGTTCCCACCCCGAGGGTGAGCAGTTCTTC. Residues: CASSSHPEGEQFF.

J is TRBJ1-2 and V is TRBV5-1; D is unclear. V lost 0 bases and J 7 bases, leaving 10 bases between the germline ends. Germline V CDR1 and CDR2: SGHRS, YFSETQ. This CDR3 region has 13 residues. The CDR3 sequence: CASSLAGGRGYTF. Written as DNA, the CDR3 is TGCGCCAGCAGCTTGGCCGGAGGGCGTGGCTACACCTTC.

The chain links TRBV7-9 to TRBJ2-5; the D is unclear. Germline assignment: CDR1 SEHNR and CDR2 FQNEAQ (reference sequence). Trimming left V 4 bases short and J 2 bases short, with 14 bases between. This CDR3 has 15 amino acids. CDR3 sequence (DNA): TGTGCCAGCAGCTCCAATTATCAGGAACAAGAGACCCAGTACTTC. This gives the protein CASSSNYQEQETQYF.

In this sample, this clonotype turned up a few times. In DNA form, the CDR3 reads TGTGCCAGCAGAACGGCGGACAGCAGCGCCGATGGAAACACCATATATTTT. Residues: CASRTADSSADGNTIYF. The chain carries TRBV7-9 and TRBJ1-3; possibly TRBD1 for D (6 bases). Trimming pared 6 bases from V and 3 bases from J, leaving 21 bases between. The CDR3 is 17 residues long. From germline, CDR1 is SEHNR and CDR2 FQNEAQ (reference sequence). Complete variable domain (other parts from reference TRBV7-9 and TRBJ1-3): DTGVSQNPRHKITKRGQNVTFRCDPISEHNRLYWYRQTLGQGPEFLTYFQNEAQLEKSRLLSDRFSAERPKGSFSTLEIQRTEQGDSAMYLCASRTADSSADGNTIYFGEGSWLTVV.

This sequence joins TRBV4-1 and TRBJ1-6; 9 nucleotides agree with TRBD1. Germline V gene data show CDR1 as MGHRA and CDR2 as YSYEKL. The CDR3 is made up of 15 amino acids. After removal of 4 bases from V and 14 bases from J, the junction contained 12 bases not matched to a gene. The CDR3 protein is CASSPLGTGLGALHF. In DNA form, the CDR3 reads TGCGCCAGCAGCCCCCTGGGGACAGGGCTAGGGGCCCTCCACTTT.

This clonotype was picked up a small number of times. The rearrangement links TRBV15 to TRBJ2-5; D is ambiguous. The V end was cut by 1 base, the J end by 3 bases, with 6 bases between. The CDR3 is 13 residues long. The V gene's germline CDR1 is LNHNV and CDR2 YYDKDF (reference sequence). For the CDR3, the DNA is TGTGCCACCAGCAGAGTTCGGAAAGAGACCCAGTACTTC. Translated, it gives CATSRVRKETQYF.

This chain links TRBV27 with TRBJ2-7, with TRBD2 matching 11 bases. Germline CDR1 is MNHEY and CDR2 is SMNVEV (reference sequence). The CDR3 runs to 13 residues. V was clipped by 6 bases and J by 6 bases; unmatched bases: 4. The CDR3 spells CASRTGLAAEQYF. CDR3 nucleotides: TGTGCCAGCAGAACGGGACTAGCGGCCGAGCAGTACTTC.

The V gene is TRBV7-6, the J gene TRBJ1-5, with D possibly being TRBD1 (5 bases). CDR3 length: 12 amino acids. Trimming stripped 5 bases from V and 4 bases from J, with 6 bases between. Germline V lookup: CDR1 SGHVS, CDR2 FNYEAQ. The CDR3 region is CASSPGNQPQHF. In DNA, the CDR3 is TGTGCCAGCAGCCCAGGGAATCAGCCCCAGCATTTT.

This clonotype has a handful of counts. The rearrangement uses TRBV7-8 and TRBJ2-7; D possibly uses TRBD1 or TRBD2 (5 bases each). V shed 0 bases and J shed 9 bases, with 21 bases lying between them. Germline CDR1 SGHVS, CDR2 FQNEAQ. This CDR3 contains 16 residues. CDR3: CASSLAPGAPGWGQYF. In nucleotides, the CDR3 is TGTGCCAGCAGCTTAGCCCCCGGGGCGCCGGGTTGGGGGCAGTACTTC. Filled out from reference TRBV7-8 and TRBJ2-7, the complete variable domain reads GAGVSQSPRYKVAKRGQDVALRCDPISGHVSLFWYQQALGQGPEFLTYFQNEAQLDKSGLPSDRFFAERPEGSVSTLKIQRTQQEDSAVYLCASSLAPGAPGWGQYFGPGTRLTVT.

This sequence joins TRBV21-1 and TRBJ1-5; whether TRBD1, the table's D call, matches the DNA was not checked. TRBV21-1 represents a pseudogene. The CDR3 runs to 17 residues. The CDR3 bases are TGTGCCAGCAGCAAGAGCCCCCCGGGTCGACGCAATCAGCCCCAGCATTTT. Amino acid sequence: CASSKSPPGRRNQPQHF.

The chain recombines TRBV4-3 with TRBJ2-4; D is unclear. CDR3 length: 16 amino acids. Trimming removed 0 bases from V and 4 bases from J, with 13 bases in between. Germline CDR1 LGHNA, CDR2 YSLEER. The CDR3 protein is CASSQEWQLQKNIQYF. Here the CDR3 DNA reads TGCGCCAGCAGCCAAGAATGGCAACTACAAAAAAACATTCAGTACTTC.

This chain connects TRBV14 to TRBJ2-7; D may be TRBD1 (5 bases). The CDR3 has 14 residues. CDR1 and CDR2 (germline): SGHDN, FVKESK. The V end was cut by 3 bases, the J end by 3 bases, with 12 bases between. CDR3: CASSHRGAFYEQYF. CDR3 DNA sequence: TGTGCCAGCAGCCATCGTGGGGCCTTCTACGAGCAGTACTTC.

The sample holds a few counts of this clonotype. The rearrangement uses TRBV19 and TRBJ2-1; tentatively, D is TRBD2 (6 bases). CDR1 LNHDA and CDR2 SQIVND come from the germline V gene (reference sequence). V was pared by 3 bases and J by 3 bases, with 12 bases between. The CDR3 sequence is 15 residues long. As DNA, the CDR3 is TGTGCCAGTAGTATTAGGAGGGGCTACTACAATGAGCAGTTCTTC. This codes for CASSIRRGYYNEQFF.

This clonotype was observed a few times. This chain links TRBV7-2 with TRBJ2-3, with TRBD2 matching over 11 bases. Germline trimming cut 5 bases from V and 8 bases from J; bases unmatched to any gene: 9. This CDR3 has 15 amino acids. CDR1 is SGHTA, CDR2 FQGNSA, per germline. CDR3 sequence: CASSHYGTSGATQYF. CDR3 bases: TGTGCCAGCAGCCATTACGGGACTAGCGGAGCTACGCAGTATTTT.

This sequence joins TRBV9 and TRBJ2-5, with unresolved D. Germline V gene lookup returns CDR1 SGDLS and CDR2 YYNGEE. The V and J ends lost 0 bases and 7 bases respectively, with 10 bases between them. This CDR3 has 13 residues. CDR3 amino acids: CASSVEDWGTQYF. CDR3 DNA sequence: TGTGCCAGCAGCGTAGAGGATTGGGGGACCCAGTACTTC.